These T cell receptor beta chains were read from a single sample in a study of CD8+ T cells in alopecia areata. Generated by immunoSEQ multiplex PCR, the TCRdb table keeps only in-frame clones and is missing some. The top ten clones hold roughly 30% of a sample with roughly 120,000 clones, around 58% of them seen once. The sequencing used CD8+ T cells sorted from blood, collected at week 4, from a patient treated with tofacitinib. Receptors originate from a human donor with alopecia areata. CDR3s include the opening cysteine and the closing phenylalanine or tryptophan. A D gene is named only where the DNA matches it firmly. Expanded clones get a size class; other rows say once, few or many, or leave the size out.

v_gene: TRBV14; j_gene: TRBJ2-1; abundance: .; d_gene: .; CDR3aa: CASSLTWNEQFF; CDR3nt: TGTGCCAGCAGCCTAACCTGGAATGAGCAGTTCTTC
v_gene: TRBV6-5; j_gene: TRBJ2-7; abundance: few; d_gene: TRBD1; CDR3aa: CASSYSSRGNYEQYF; CDR3nt: TGTGCCAGCAGTTACTCAAGCAGGGGGAACTACGAGCAGTACTTC
v_gene: TRBV29-1; j_gene: TRBJ2-5; abundance: .; d_gene: .; CDR3aa: CSVVGRLQETQYF; CDR3nt: TGCAGCGTTGTCGGTCGACTACAAGAGACCCAGTACTTC
v_gene: TRBV27; j_gene: TRBJ1-2; abundance: .; d_gene: TRBD1; CDR3aa: CATWTGFGYTF; CDR3nt: TGTGCCACCTGGACAGGGTTCGGCTACACCTTC
v_gene: TRBV19; j_gene: TRBJ1-1; abundance: .; d_gene: .; CDR3aa: CARVSRNTEAFF; CDR3nt: TGTGCCAGAGTCAGTAGGAACACTGAAGCTTTCTTT
v_gene: TRBV6-1; j_gene: TRBJ1-1; abundance: .; d_gene: .; CDR3aa: CASSDIGGGAEAFF; CDR3nt: TGTGCCAGCAGCGATATCGGAGGGGGGGCTGAAGCTTTCTTT
v_gene: TRBV29-1; j_gene: TRBJ1-2; abundance: .; d_gene: TRBD1; CDR3aa: CSVDPGTVNYGYTF; CDR3nt: TGCAGCGTTGATCCAGGGACAGTCAACTATGGCTACACCTTC
v_gene: TRBV29-1; j_gene: TRBJ2-5; abundance: .; d_gene: .; CDR3aa: CSVEDPAAAQETQYF; CDR3nt: TGCAGCGTTGAAGATCCTGCGGCGGCCCAAGAGACCCAGTACTTC
v_gene: TRBV30; j_gene: TRBJ2-5; abundance: few; d_gene: .; CDR3aa: CALDKGMETQYF; CDR3nt: TGTGCCCTCGACAAGGGGATGGAGACCCAGTACTTC
v_gene: TRBV27; j_gene: TRBJ2-7; abundance: few; d_gene: TRBD1; CDR3aa: CASGNRGPYEQYF; CDR3nt: TGTGCCAGCGGGAACAGGGGCCCCTACGAGCAGTACTTC
v_gene: TRBV30; j_gene: TRBJ2-1; abundance: .; d_gene: TRBD2; CDR3aa: CAWSVIGGNEQFF; CDR3nt: TGTGCCTGGAGTGTGATCGGGGGGAATGAGCAGTTCTTC
v_gene: TRBV21-1; j_gene: TRBJ1-6; abundance: .; d_gene: .; CDR3aa: CASSNGQEYNSPLHF; CDR3nt: TGTGCCAGCAGCAATGGACAGGAATATAATTCACCCCTCCACTTT
v_gene: TRBV6-6; j_gene: TRBJ2-5; abundance: .; d_gene: .; CDR3aa: CASSYQETQYF; CDR3nt: TGTGCCAGCAGTTACCAAGAGACCCAGTACTTC
v_gene: TRBV29-1; j_gene: TRBJ1-4; abundance: few; d_gene: .; CDR3aa: CSVDPGTLDEKLFF; CDR3nt: TGCAGCGTTGACCCCGGGACACTGGATGAAAAACTGTTTTTT
v_gene: TRBV30; j_gene: TRBJ1-1; abundance: .; d_gene: .; CDR3aa: CAWTLGGYTEAFF; CDR3nt: TGTGCCTGGACCCTAGGGGGTTACACTGAAGCTTTCTTT
v_gene: TRBV30; j_gene: TRBJ1-5; abundance: .; d_gene: TRBD1; CDR3aa: CAWQGGQASNQPQHF; CDR3nt: TGTGCCTGGCAGGGAGGACAGGCCAGCAATCAGCCCCAGCATTTT
v_gene: TRBV6-4; j_gene: TRBJ2-3; abundance: few; d_gene: .; CDR3aa: CASSDSAGGSTDTQYF; CDR3nt: TGTGCCAGCAGTGACTCGGCAGGGGGGAGCACAGATACGCAGTATTTT
v_gene: TRBV30; j_gene: TRBJ1-1; abundance: few; d_gene: .; CDR3aa: CAWSNPPDAGSTEAFF; CDR3nt: TGTGCCTGGAGCAACCCTCCCGACGCAGGGAGCACTGAAGCTTTCTTT
v_gene: TRBV28; j_gene: TRBJ1-2; abundance: .; d_gene: TRBD1; CDR3aa: CASSLTRTGGAYTF; CDR3nt: TGTGCCAGCAGTTTAACCAGGACAGGGGGCGCCTACACCTTC
v_gene: TRBV7-9; j_gene: TRBJ1-3; abundance: .; d_gene: .; CDR3aa: CASREDRSPGNTIYF; CDR3nt: TGTGCCAGCAGGGAAGACAGGAGCCCTGGAAACACCATATATTTT
v_gene: TRBV13; j_gene: TRBJ1-1; abundance: few; d_gene: TRBD1; CDR3aa: CASSLGQGATEAFF; CDR3nt: TGTGCCAGCAGCTTAGGGCAGGGGGCGACCGAAGCTTTCTTT
v_gene: TRBV11-2; j_gene: TRBJ2-3; abundance: many; d_gene: TRBD2; CDR3aa: CASSLGSGGPTDTQYF; CDR3nt: TGTGCCAGCAGCTTGGGGAGCGGGGGGCCCACAGATACGCAGTATTTT
v_gene: TRBV27; j_gene: TRBJ2-7; abundance: .; d_gene: .; CDR3aa: CASSLSGFGDYEQYF; CDR3nt: TGTGCCAGCAGTTTATCGGGGTTTGGAGACTACGAGCAGTACTTC
v_gene: TRBV30; j_gene: TRBJ1-5; abundance: few; d_gene: .; CDR3aa: CAWSPTALGQPQHF; CDR3nt: TGTGCCTGGAGCCCGACAGCGCTGGGGCAGCCCCAGCATTTT
v_gene: TRBV27; j_gene: TRBJ1-5; abundance: .; d_gene: .; CDR3aa: CASSSLTPGGEGNQPQHF; CDR3nt: TGTGCCAGCAGTTCCCTTACCCCGGGGGGCGAAGGCAATCAGCCCCAGCATTTT
v_gene: TRBV29-1; j_gene: TRBJ2-3; abundance: .; d_gene: .; CDR3aa: CSPVPVNEGDTQYF; CDR3nt: TGCAGCCCCGTCCCGGTGAATGAGGGAGATACGCAGTATTTT